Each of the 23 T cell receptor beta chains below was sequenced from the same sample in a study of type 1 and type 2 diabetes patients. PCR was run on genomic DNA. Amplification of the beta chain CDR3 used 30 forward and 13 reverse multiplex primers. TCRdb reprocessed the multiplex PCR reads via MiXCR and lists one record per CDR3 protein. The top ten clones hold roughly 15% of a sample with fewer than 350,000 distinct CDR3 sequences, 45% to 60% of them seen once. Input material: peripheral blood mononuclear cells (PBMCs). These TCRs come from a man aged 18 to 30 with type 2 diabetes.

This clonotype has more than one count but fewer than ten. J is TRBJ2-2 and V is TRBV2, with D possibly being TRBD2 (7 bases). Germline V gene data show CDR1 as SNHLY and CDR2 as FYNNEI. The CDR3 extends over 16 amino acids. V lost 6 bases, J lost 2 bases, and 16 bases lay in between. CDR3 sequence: CASREKAGHNTGELFF. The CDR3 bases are TGTGCCAGCAGGGAGAAAGCGGGACACAACACCGGGGAGCTGTTTTTT.

Here the CDR3 reads CASSGGRYEQYF. CDR3 DNA sequence: TGTGCCAGCAGCGGGGGGCGCTACGAGCAGTACTTC. The rearrangement uses TRBV7-2 and TRBJ2-7; the D gene could be TRBD1 or TRBD2 (6 bases each). Germline V gene lookup returns CDR1 SGHTA and CDR2 FQGNSA. The CDR3 consists of 12 residues. The V gene lost 5 bases and the J gene lost 3 bases, with 8 bases spanning the gap. Looking up the rest from reference TRBV7-2 and TRBJ2-7 gives the full variable domain: GAGVSQSPSNKVTEKGKDVELRCDPISGHTALYWYRQSLGQGLEFLIYFQGNSAPDKSGLPSDRFSAERTGGSVSTLTIQRTQQEDSAVYLCASSGGRYEQYFGPGTRLTVT.

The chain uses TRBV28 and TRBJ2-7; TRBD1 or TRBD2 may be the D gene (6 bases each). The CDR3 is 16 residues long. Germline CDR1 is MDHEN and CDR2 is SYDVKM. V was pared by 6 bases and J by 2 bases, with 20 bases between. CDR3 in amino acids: CASRPTPGALPYEQYF. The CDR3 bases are TGTGCCAGCAGGCCCACCCCGGGGGCCTTGCCCTACGAGCAGTACTTC.

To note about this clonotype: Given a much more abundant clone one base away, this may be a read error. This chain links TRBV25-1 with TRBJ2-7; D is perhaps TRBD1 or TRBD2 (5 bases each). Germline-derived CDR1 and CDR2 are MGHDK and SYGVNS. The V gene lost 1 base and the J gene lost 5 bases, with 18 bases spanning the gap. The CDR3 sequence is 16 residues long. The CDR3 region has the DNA TGTGCCAGCAGTGAATTTCTACGGGGACGTTGGGACGAGCAGTACTTC. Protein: CASSEFLRGRWDEQYF.

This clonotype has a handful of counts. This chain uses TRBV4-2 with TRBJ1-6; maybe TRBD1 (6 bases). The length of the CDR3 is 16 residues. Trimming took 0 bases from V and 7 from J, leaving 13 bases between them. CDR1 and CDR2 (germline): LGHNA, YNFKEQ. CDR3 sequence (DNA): TGTGCCAGCAGCCAAGATAACCAGGGGCTAAATTCACCCCTCCACTTT. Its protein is CASSQDNQGLNSPLHF.

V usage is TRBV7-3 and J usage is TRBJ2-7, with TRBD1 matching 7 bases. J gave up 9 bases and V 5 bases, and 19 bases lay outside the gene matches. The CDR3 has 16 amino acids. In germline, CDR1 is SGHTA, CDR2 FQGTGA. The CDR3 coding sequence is TGTGCCAGCAGCAGTCTGCTAGGACAGGCAGGGGAGCGGCAGTACTTC. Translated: CASSSLLGQAGERQYF.

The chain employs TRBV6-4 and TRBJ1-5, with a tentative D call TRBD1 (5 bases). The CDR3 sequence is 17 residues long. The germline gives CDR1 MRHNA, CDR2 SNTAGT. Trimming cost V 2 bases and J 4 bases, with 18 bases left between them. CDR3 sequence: CASSDPNRPYANQPQHF. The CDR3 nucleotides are TGTGCCAGCAGTGACCCGAACAGGCCCTATGCTAATCAGCCCCAGCATTTT.

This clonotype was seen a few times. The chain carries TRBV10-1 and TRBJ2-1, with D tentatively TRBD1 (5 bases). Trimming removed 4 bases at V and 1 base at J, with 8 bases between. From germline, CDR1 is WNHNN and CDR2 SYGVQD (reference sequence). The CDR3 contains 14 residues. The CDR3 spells CASSVAGSYNEQFF. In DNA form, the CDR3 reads TGCGCCAGCAGTGTGGCAGGGTCCTACAATGAGCAGTTCTTC.

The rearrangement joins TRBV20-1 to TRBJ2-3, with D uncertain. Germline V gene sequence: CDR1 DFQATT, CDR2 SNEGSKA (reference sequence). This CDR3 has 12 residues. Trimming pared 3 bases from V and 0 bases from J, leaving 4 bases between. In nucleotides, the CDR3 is TGCAGTGCTAGGAGAAGCACAGATACGCAGTATTTT. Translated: CSARRSTDTQYF.

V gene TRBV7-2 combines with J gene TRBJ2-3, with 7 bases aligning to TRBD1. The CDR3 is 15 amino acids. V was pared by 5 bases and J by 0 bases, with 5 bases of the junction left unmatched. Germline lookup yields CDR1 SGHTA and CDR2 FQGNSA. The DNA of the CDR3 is TGTGCCAGCAGCGAACAGGGGATTAGCACAGATACGCAGTATTTT. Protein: CASSEQGISTDTQYF. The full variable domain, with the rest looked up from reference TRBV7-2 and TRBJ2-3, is GAGVSQSPSNKVTEKGKDVELRCDPISGHTALYWYRQSLGQGLEFLIYFQGNSAPDKSGLPSDRFSAERTGGSVSTLTIQRTQQEDSAVYLCASSEQGISTDTQYFGPGTRLTVL.

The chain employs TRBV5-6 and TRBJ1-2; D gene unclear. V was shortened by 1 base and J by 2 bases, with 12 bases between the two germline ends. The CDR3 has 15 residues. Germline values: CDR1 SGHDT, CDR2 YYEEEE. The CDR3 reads CASSLFGRTNYGYTF. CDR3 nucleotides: TGTGCCAGCAGCTTGTTCGGGAGAACGAACTATGGCTACACCTTC.

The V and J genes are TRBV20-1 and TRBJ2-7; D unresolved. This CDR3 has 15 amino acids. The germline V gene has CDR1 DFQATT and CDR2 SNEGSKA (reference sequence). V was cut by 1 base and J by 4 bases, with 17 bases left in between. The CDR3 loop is CSARAVLHSPYEQYF. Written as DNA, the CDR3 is TGCAGTGCTAGAGCAGTTCTACACAGCCCTTACGAGCAGTACTTC.

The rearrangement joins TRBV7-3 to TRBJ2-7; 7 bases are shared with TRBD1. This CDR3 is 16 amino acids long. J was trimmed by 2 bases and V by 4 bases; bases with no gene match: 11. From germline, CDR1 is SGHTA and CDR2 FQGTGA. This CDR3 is CASSSTMSGTAYEQYF. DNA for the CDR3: TGTGCCAGCAGCTCAACGATGTCAGGGACAGCCTACGAGCAGTACTTC.

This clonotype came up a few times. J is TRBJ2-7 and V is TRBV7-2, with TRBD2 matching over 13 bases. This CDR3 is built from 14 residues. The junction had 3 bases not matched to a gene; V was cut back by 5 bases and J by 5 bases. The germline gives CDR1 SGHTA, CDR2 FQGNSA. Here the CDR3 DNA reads TGTGCCAGCAGCGTGGGACTAGCGGGGAACGAGCAGTACTTC. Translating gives CASSVGLAGNEQYF.

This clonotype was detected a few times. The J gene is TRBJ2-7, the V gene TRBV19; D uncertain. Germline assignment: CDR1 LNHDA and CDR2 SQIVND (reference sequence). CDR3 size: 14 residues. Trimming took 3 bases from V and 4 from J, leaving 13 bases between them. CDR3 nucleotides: TGTGCCAGTAGTATTTCCTGGGGATATTACGAGCAGTACTTC. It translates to CASSISWGYYEQYF.

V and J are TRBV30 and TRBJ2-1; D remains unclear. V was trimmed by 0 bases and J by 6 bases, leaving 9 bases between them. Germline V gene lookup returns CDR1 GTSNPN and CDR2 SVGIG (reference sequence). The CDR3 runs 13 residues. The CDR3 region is CAWSVASINEQFF. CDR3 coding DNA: TGTGCCTGGAGTGTAGCGTCAATCAATGAGCAGTTCTTC.

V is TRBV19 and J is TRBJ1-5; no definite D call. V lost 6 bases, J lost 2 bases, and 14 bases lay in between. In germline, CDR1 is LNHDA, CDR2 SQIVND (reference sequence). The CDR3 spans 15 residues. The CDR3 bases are TGTGCCAGTAGGGATAGGGATGGGGGCAATCAGCCCCAGCATTTT. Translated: CASRDRDGGNQPQHF. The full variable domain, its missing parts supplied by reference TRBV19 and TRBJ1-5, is DGGITQSPKYLFRKEGQNVTLSCEQNLNHDAMYWYRQDPGQGLRLIYYSQIVNDFQKGDIAEGYSVSREKKESFPLTVTSAQKNPTAFYLCASRDRDGGNQPQHFGDGTRLSIL.

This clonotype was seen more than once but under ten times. The CDR3 protein is CATSEPRQGMDGYTF. Written as DNA, the CDR3 is TGTGCCACCAGTGAACCTCGACAGGGAATGGACGGCTACACCTTC. The rearrangement uses TRBV24-1 and TRBJ1-2, with 7 bases that match TRBD1. The CDR3 runs 15 residues. Germline-derived CDR1 and CDR2 are KGHDR and SFDVKD. J gave up 8 bases and V 4 bases, and 12 bases lay outside the gene matches.

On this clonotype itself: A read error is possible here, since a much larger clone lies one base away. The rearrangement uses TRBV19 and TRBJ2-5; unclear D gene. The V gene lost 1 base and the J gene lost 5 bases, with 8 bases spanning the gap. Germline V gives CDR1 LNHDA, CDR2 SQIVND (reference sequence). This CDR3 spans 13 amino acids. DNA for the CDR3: TGTGCCAGTAGTATAGTGCTGGGGGAGACCCAGTACTTC. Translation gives CASSIVLGETQYF.

In nucleotides, the CDR3 is TGCGCCAGCAGCACTGACAGTGACTATGGCTACACCTTC. Translation gives CASSTDSDYGYTF. V is TRBV5-1 and J is TRBJ1-2, with D possibly TRBD1 on 5 matching bases. Germline V lookup: CDR1 SGHRS, CDR2 YFSETQ. The CDR3 has 13 residues. V was pared by 4 bases and J by 3 bases, with 10 bases between.

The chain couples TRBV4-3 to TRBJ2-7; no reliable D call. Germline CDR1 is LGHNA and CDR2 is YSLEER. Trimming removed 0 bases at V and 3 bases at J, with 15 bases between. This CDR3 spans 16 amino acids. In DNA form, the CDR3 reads TGCGCCAGCAGCCAAGATGCAGGACCTCTTTACTACGAGCAGTACTTC. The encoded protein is CASSQDAGPLYYEQYF.

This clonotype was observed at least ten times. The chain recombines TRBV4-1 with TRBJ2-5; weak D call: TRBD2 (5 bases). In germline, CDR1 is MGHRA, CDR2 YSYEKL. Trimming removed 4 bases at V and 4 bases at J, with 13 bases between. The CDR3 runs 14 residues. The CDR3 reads CASSPIGLIETQYF. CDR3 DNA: TGCGCCAGCAGCCCAATCGGACTGATAGAGACCCAGTACTTC.

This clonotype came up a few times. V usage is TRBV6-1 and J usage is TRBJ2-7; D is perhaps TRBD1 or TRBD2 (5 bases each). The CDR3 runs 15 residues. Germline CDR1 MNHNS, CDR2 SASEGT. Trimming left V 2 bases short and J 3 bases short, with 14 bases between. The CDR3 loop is CASSETGPGDYEQYF. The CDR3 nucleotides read TGTGCCAGCAGTGAAACGGGGCCAGGAGACTACGAGCAGTACTTC.